A selection of T cell receptor beta chains follows, all from one sample in a study of post-analysis software for immune sequencing data. TCRdb ran MiXCR on the PCR reads and lists one entry per CDR3 protein. The sample shows hundreds of thousands of distinct CDR3 sequences, less than 35% of them seen only once. Sample: blood. The receptors here all came from a girl aged 10-17 years with multiple sclerosis. Both conserved end residues are part of each CDR3. Each record gives: clone size, D gene, V gene, J gene, CDR3 protein, CDR3 DNA. A D gene is named only where the DNA matches it firmly. Some rows mark clone size as missing; the rest say once, few, many or name a class of expanded clone.

few,-,TRBV5-1,TRBJ2-1,CASSFATTPEQFF,TGCGCCAGCAGCTTTGCTACCACCCCTGAGCAGTTCTTC
-,-,TRBV5-6,TRBJ2-1,CASSLGTEVGRIEQFF,TGTGCCAGCAGCTTGGGGACCGAGGTTGGTCGGATTGAGCAGTTCTTC
few,TRBD1,TRBV5-5,TRBJ1-5,CASSLTDRGNQPQHF,TGTGCCAGCAGCCTTACGGACAGGGGCAATCAGCCCCAGCATTTT
-,-,TRBV18,TRBJ2-1,CASSPRGQGSHNEQFF,TGTGCCAGCTCACCCCGAGGGCAGGGGTCCCACAATGAGCAGTTCTTC
few,-,TRBV29-1,TRBJ1-1,CSVTARELGLNTEAFF,TGCAGCGTCACCGCGCGGGAACTCGGATTGAACACTGAAGCTTTCTTT
few,-,TRBV7-9,TRBJ2-7,CASSQSFGDYEQYF,TGTGCCAGCAGCCAAAGCTTTGGCGACTACGAGCAGTACTTC
few,-,TRBV29-1,TRBJ1-4,CSVYGGNNEKLFF,TGCAGCGTTTACGGGGGAAACAATGAAAAACTGTTTTTT
few,TRBD1,TRBV29-1,TRBJ2-7,CSVERPGQGYEQYF,TGCAGCGTTGAGAGGCCGGGACAGGGCTACGAGCAGTACTTC
-,-,TRBV18,TRBJ2-1,CASSPLGGFSHNEQFF,TGTGCCAGCTCGCCCCTAGGCGGGTTCTCCCACAATGAGCAGTTCTTC
-,TRBD2,TRBV5-6,TRBJ2-3,CASSFTTSGNQGTQYF,TGTGCCAGCAGCTTTACGACTAGCGGGAACCAAGGGACGCAGTATTTT
many,TRBD2,TRBV4-1,TRBJ2-4,CASSQDLGGYIQYF,TGCGCCAGCAGCCAAGACTTGGGGGGGTACATTCAGTACTTC
-,TRBD2,TRBV5-1,TRBJ2-5,CASSPKAGGQETQYF,TGCGCCAGCAGCCCGAAGGCGGGAGGACAAGAGACCCAGTACTTC
few,TRBD1,TRBV20-1,TRBJ1-2,CSALRPGTGLVIGYTF,TGCAGTGCTCTACGTCCCGGGACAGGATTAGTTATAGGCTACACCTTC
-,TRBD1,TRBV2,TRBJ2-1,CASLVSGTGGLDEQFF,TGTGCCAGCCTCGTGAGTGGGACAGGGGGCTTGGATGAGCAGTTCTTC
-,-,TRBV20-1,TRBJ2-1,CGARDRLSGEQFF,TGCGGTGCTAGAGATCGTTTAAGCGGTGAGCAGTTCTTC
few,TRBD1,TRBV6-1,TRBJ2-3,CASTIPRGQQEDTQYF,TGTGCCAGCACCATACCCCGGGGACAGCAGGAGGATACGCAGTATTTT
-,-,TRBV7-2,TRBJ1-1,CASSLTARTEAFF,TGTGCCAGCAGCTTAACCGCTCGAACTGAGGCTTTCTTT
few,TRBD2,TRBV10-3,TRBJ2-2,CATRAGPGELFF,TGTGCCACCAGAGCGGGGCCCGGGGAGCTGTTTTTT
-,TRBD1,TRBV9,TRBJ2-3,CASSTKDRATDTQYF,TGTGCCAGCAGCACCAAGGACAGGGCCACAGATACGCAGTATTTT
-,TRBD1,TRBV29-1,TRBJ1-1,CSVGCRGPGNTEAFF,TGCAGCGTTGGATGCAGGGGGCCGGGGAACACTGAAGCTTTCTTT
few,-,TRBV20-1,TRBJ2-5,CSARHPNRPQKTQYF,TGCAGTGCTAGGCACCCAAACCGACCCCAGAAGACCCAGTACTTC
-,-,TRBV6-5,TRBJ1-5,CASTRGGENQPQHF,TGTGCCAGCACCCGAGGTGGGGAAAATCAGCCCCAGCATTTT
-,-,TRBV28,TRBJ2-7,CASVLLTGRHEQYF,TGTGCCAGCGTCCTTTTAACCGGCCGCCACGAGCAGTACTTC
-,TRBD2,TRBV9,TRBJ2-5,CASSVGATSGGETQYF,TGTGCCAGCAGCGTAGGAGCGACTAGCGGGGGCGAGACCCAGTACTTC
-,-,TRBV7-2,TRBJ1-3,CASSRDRQSTIYF,TGTGCCAGCAGCCGCGACAGGCAATCCACCATATATTTT
-,TRBD2,TRBV28,TRBJ2-1,CASSLGGRGAEQFF,TGTGCCAGCAGTTTAGGCGGGAGAGGGGCTGAGCAGTTCTTC
-,-,TRBV12-3/TRBV12-4,TRBJ2-2,CAFREFANTGELFF,TGTGCGTTCAGAGAATTCGCGAACACCGGGGAGCTGTTTTTT
-,TRBD2,TRBV28,TRBJ2-7,CASKTRRGSIYEQYF,TGTGCCAGCAAAACAAGGCGCGGGAGTATCTACGAGCAGTACTTC
-,-,TRBV5-1,TRBJ2-1,CASSIGRRSSYNEQFF,TGCGCCAGCAGCATCGGACGGAGAAGCTCCTACAATGAGCAGTTCTTC
many,TRBD1,TRBV28,TRBJ2-5,CASSQDREETQYF,TGCGCCAGCAGCCAAGACAGGGAGGAGACCCAGTACTTC
few,-,TRBV7-2,TRBJ1-4,CASSLQGNEEKLFF,TGTGCCAGCAGCTTACAGGGGAACGAGGAAAAACTGTTTTTT
few,-,TRBV6-5,TRBJ1-1,CASSWGRREVNTEAFF,TGTGCCAGCAGTTGGGGACGCCGGGAGGTGAACACTGAAGCTTTCTTT
few,TRBD2,TRBV7-2,TRBJ2-7,CASSLGTSVLYEQYF,TGTGCCAGCAGCTTAGGGACTAGCGTCCTTTACGAGCAGTACTTC
few,TRBD1,TRBV7-2,TRBJ1-2,CASSLIGTGLANYGYTF,TGTGCCAGCAGCTTAATCGGGACAGGGTTAGCTAACTATGGCTACACCTTC
-,-,TRBV6-2/TRBV6-3,TRBJ1-5,CASSYWGKDQPQHF,TGTGCCAGCAGTTACTGGGGGAAAGATCAGCCCCAGCATTTT
-,TRBD2,TRBV20-1,TRBJ2-5,CSANLAGGGETQYF,TGCAGTGCTAACCTAGCGGGGGGGGGAGAGACCCAGTACTTC